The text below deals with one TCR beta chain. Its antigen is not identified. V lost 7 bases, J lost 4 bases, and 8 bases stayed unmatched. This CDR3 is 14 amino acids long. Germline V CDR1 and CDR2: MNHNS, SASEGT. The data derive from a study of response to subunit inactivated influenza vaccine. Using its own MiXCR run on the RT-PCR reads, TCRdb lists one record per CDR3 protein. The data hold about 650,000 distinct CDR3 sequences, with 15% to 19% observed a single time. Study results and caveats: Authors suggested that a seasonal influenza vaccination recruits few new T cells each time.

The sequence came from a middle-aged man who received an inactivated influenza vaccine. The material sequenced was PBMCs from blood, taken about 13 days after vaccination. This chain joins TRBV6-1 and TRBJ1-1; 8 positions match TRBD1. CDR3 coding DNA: TGTGCCAGCAAATTGGGACAGGTAACCACTGAAGCTTTCTTT. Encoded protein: CASKLGQVTTEAFF.